The 27 T cell receptor beta chains below come from one sample, sequenced in a study of T cells in localized non-small cell lung cancer. TCRdb's table, derived via immunoSEQ multiplex PCR, lists solely in-frame clones and lacks some. The sample gives roughly 26,000 clones, 75% to 90% of which show up once; more than 13% is in the top ten. Sample: peripheral blood, taken before any cancer treatment. The receptors shown here come from a female donor of 60 years or more with stage II squamous cell lung carcinoma.

This sequence joins TRBV7-9 and TRBJ2-2; D is possibly TRBD1 (5 bases). CDR3 length: 15 residues. Per germline, CDR1 SEHNR and CDR2 FQNEAQ (reference sequence). V lost 1 base and J lost 4, with 10 bases in between. CDR3 in DNA: TGTGCCAGCAGCTTAGTTACAGGCAGCACCGGGGAGCTGTTTTTT. The encoded protein is CASSLVTGSTGELFF.

The gene calls are TRBV7-9 and TRBJ1-1; D not resolved. V was cut by 1 base and J by 6 bases, with 6 bases left in between. The CDR3 runs to 12 residues. The germline V gene encodes CDR1 SEHNR and CDR2 FQNEAQ (reference sequence). As DNA, the CDR3 is TGTGCCAGCAGCTTAGAGGATTCTGAAGCTTTCTTT. Translation: CASSLEDSEAFF.

The V call is TRBV7-2, the J call TRBJ2-3; D might be TRBD1 (5 bases). CDR1 and CDR2 (germline): SGHTA, FQGNSA. Trimming pared 8 bases from V and 0 bases from J, leaving 18 bases between. The length of the CDR3 is 16 residues. Here the CDR3 reads CASRWGTGMSTDTQYF. The DNA of the CDR3 is TGTGCCAGCCGCTGGGGCACCGGCATGAGCACAGATACGCAGTATTTT.

The chain recombines TRBV2 with TRBJ1-4; D remains ambiguous. V lost 3 bases and J lost 8, with 10 bases in between. CDR1 and CDR2 from the germline V gene are SNHLY and FYNNEI. The CDR3 runs to 13 residues. This CDR3 reads CASSERVGEKLFF. The CDR3 bases are TGTGCCAGCAGTGAGAGGGTGGGGGAAAAACTGTTTTTT.

In DNA, the CDR3 is TGTGCCACCAGAAGGTCCTACAATGAGCAGTTCTTC. It encodes CATRRSYNEQFF. The gene calls are TRBV27 and TRBJ2-1, with D hard to call. In germline, CDR1 is MNHEY, CDR2 SMNVEV (reference sequence). V lost 10 bases, J lost 1 base, and 8 bases lay in between. The CDR3 sequence is 12 residues long.

V is TRBV27 and J is TRBJ1-5; D may be TRBD1 (6 bases). Trimming removed 2 bases at V and 11 bases at J, with 28 bases between. The CDR3 length is 18 residues. Germline values: CDR1 MNHEY, CDR2 SMNVEV (reference sequence). Here the CDR3 DNA reads TGTGCCAGCAGTTTAAAATTTGGGAGGGGGTCCTCTAGCAGGGCCCAGCATTTT. This encodes CASSLKFGRGSSSRAQHF.

The chain joins TRBV7-9 to TRBJ2-3, with TRBD2 matching over 8 bases. This CDR3 contains 17 residues. Trimming cost V 0 bases and J 0 bases; bases outside gene matches: 5. Germline V gives CDR1 SEHNR, CDR2 FQNEAQ (reference sequence). The CDR3 DNA follows: TGTGCCAGCAGCTTAGCCGCGACTAGCGTAAGCACAGATACGCAGTATTTT. This sequence encodes CASSLAATSVSTDTQYF. The full variable domain, its missing parts supplied by reference TRBV7-9 and TRBJ2-3, is DTGVSQNPRHKITKRGQNVTFRCDPISEHNRLYWYRQTLGQGPEFLTYFQNEAQLEKSRLLSDRFSAERPKGSFSTLEIQRTEQGDSAMYLCASSLAATSVSTDTQYFGPGTRLTVL.

This clone occurred once. The V call is TRBV7-2, the J call TRBJ2-5, with a possible D match to TRBD2 (5 bases). Trimming removed 3 bases from V and 2 bases from J, with 13 bases in between. The CDR3 loop spans 15 amino acids. Germline V gives CDR1 SGHTA, CDR2 FQGNSA. The CDR3 coding sequence is TGTGCCAGCAGCTTGGGGAGCTGGGGTCAAGAGACCCAGTACTTC. It codes for CASSLGSWGQETQYF.

The chain carries TRBV9 and TRBJ2-1; D is possibly TRBD2 (5 bases). Germline CDR1 reads SGDLS; CDR2 reads YYNGEE. The CDR3 is 14 amino acids. Trimming stripped 3 bases from V and 5 bases from J, with 12 bases between. CDR3 DNA sequence: TGTGCCAGCAGCGCGGCGGGCACCCACAATGAGCAGTTCTTC. Its translation: CASSAAGTHNEQFF.

The V call is TRBV5-1, the J call TRBJ2-2; D remains unclear. The germline CDR1 and CDR2 sequences are SGHRS and YFSETQ. V was pared by 0 bases and J by 6 bases, with 15 bases between. The CDR3 sequence is 16 residues long. CDR3 loop: CASSLADIRLAGELFF. CDR3 DNA sequence: TGCGCCAGCAGCTTGGCAGACATCCGTTTGGCCGGGGAGCTGTTTTTT. Using reference TRBV5-1 and TRBJ2-2 for the parts outside the CDR3, the full variable domain is KAGVTQTPRYLIKTRGQQVTLSCSPISGHRSVSWYQQTPGQGLQFLFEYFSETQRNKGNFPGRFSGRQFSNSRSEMNVSTLELGDSALYLCASSLADIRLAGELFFGEGSRLTVL.

The V and J genes are TRBV6-1 and TRBJ2-5, with D tentatively TRBD1 (6 bases). Germline loops: CDR1 MNHNS, CDR2 SASEGT. Trimming removed 3 bases at V and 5 bases at J, with 16 bases between. The CDR3 has 15 amino acids. CDR3: CASSERGSPEETQYF. The CDR3 region has the DNA TGTGCCAGCAGTGAGAGGGGGTCGCCGGAGGAGACCCAGTACTTC.

This chain joins TRBV28 and TRBJ2-1; weak D call: TRBD2 (7 bases). The germline gives CDR1 MDHEN, CDR2 SYDVKM. Trimming left V 3 bases short and J 9 bases short, with 12 bases between. There are 13 residues in the CDR3. Here the CDR3 reads CASSFGGGSEQFF. In DNA, the CDR3 is TGTGCCAGCAGTTTTGGGGGGGGCTCTGAGCAGTTCTTC. Based on the CDR3 plus reference TRBV28 and TRBJ2-1, the full variable domain is DVKVTQSSRYLVKRTGEKVFLECVQDMDHENMFWYRQDPGLGLRLIYFSYDVKMKEKGDIPEGYSVSREKKERFSLILESASTNQTSMYLCASSFGGGSEQFFGPGTRLTVL.

CDR3: CASSQGGKAGGTEAFF. CDR3 DNA sequence: TGTGCCAGCAGCCAAGGAGGGAAGGCTGGAGGCACTGAAGCTTTCTTT. The chain uses TRBV4-2 and TRBJ1-1; unclear D gene. The CDR3 consists of 16 residues. V lost 1 base, J lost 4 bases, and 16 bases lay in between. Germline V gene sequence: CDR1 LGHNA, CDR2 YNFKEQ.

V is TRBV18 and J is TRBJ1-2; TRBD1 matches 8 bases. J gave up 3 bases and V 3 bases, and 3 bases lay outside the gene matches. CDR1 KGHSH and CDR2 LQKENI come from the germline V gene. The CDR3 runs to 14 residues. As DNA, the CDR3 is TGTGCCAGCTCACCCCCGACAGGGGACTATGGCTACACCTTC. Amino acids: CASSPPTGDYGYTF.

The V and J genes are TRBV9 and TRBJ2-5, with D hard to call. This CDR3 has 13 residues. Trimming pared 2 bases from V and 3 bases from J, leaving 8 bases between. Germline loops: CDR1 SGDLS, CDR2 YYNGEE. The CDR3: CASSVGREETQYF. The CDR3 DNA is TGTGCCAGCAGCGTTGGGCGAGAAGAGACCCAGTACTTC.

The chain links TRBV7-9 to TRBJ2-3; D is perhaps TRBD1 (5 bases). The CDR3 sequence is 14 residues long. Trimming took off 5 bases at V and 2 bases at J, with 11 bases between the two ends. Germline CDR1 and CDR2: SEHNR and FQNEAQ (reference sequence). The CDR3 DNA is TGTGCCAGCAGCCAAGACAGTTACACAGATACGCAGTATTTT. Protein: CASSQDSYTDTQYF.

This CDR3 reads CASSEVARGRAFF. The CDR3 coding sequence is TGTGCCAGCAGTGAAGTAGCCCGGGGACGAGCTTTCTTT. The rearrangement uses TRBV6-1 and TRBJ1-1; possible D gene TRBD1, 5 bases. The CDR3 length is 13 residues. V was clipped by 1 base and J by 10 bases, with 13 bases between them. Germline V gene data show CDR1 as MNHNS and CDR2 as SASEGT.

In its sample, this clone was seen once. The chain combines TRBV7-9 with TRBJ2-7; 12 positions agree with TRBD2. CDR1 is SEHNR, CDR2 FQNEAQ, per germline (reference sequence). CDR3 size: 16 residues. Germline trimming cut 5 bases from V and 5 bases from J; bases unmatched to any gene: 10. CDR3 region: CASSLQGLAGGDEQYF. The CDR3 region has the DNA TGTGCCAGCAGCCTGCAGGGACTAGCGGGTGGGGACGAGCAGTACTTC.

This clone was counted only a few times. This sequence joins TRBV19 and TRBJ2-7, with unresolved D. From germline, CDR1 is LNHDA and CDR2 SQIVND (reference sequence). The germline V and J ends were trimmed by 4 bases and 0 bases, with 10 bases remaining between them. The CDR3 length is 14 residues. CDR3 coding DNA: TGTGCCAGTAGTAAAGAACGGAGCTCCTACGAGCAGTACTTC. This translates into CASSKERSSYEQYF.

The V and J genes are TRBV15 and TRBJ1-1; no firm D call. This CDR3 is built from 14 residues. The V end lost 0 bases, the J end lost 8 bases, and 13 bases lay between the germline ends. Germline V gives CDR1 LNHNV, CDR2 YYDKDF (reference sequence). As DNA, the CDR3 is TGTGCCACCAGCAGAGATTGGGTTTCCGAGGAAGCTTTCTTT. The encoded protein is CATSRDWVSEEAFF.

The chain employs TRBV6-6 and TRBJ2-6; 11 bases line up with TRBD1. CDR1 is MNHNY, CDR2 SVGAGI, per germline (reference sequence). The CDR3 is 15 residues long. V trimming: 6 bases; J trimming: 4 bases; junction bases outside the gene matches: 2. The CDR3 is CASSRTGGGANVLTF. As DNA, the CDR3 is TGTGCCAGCAGCCGGACAGGGGGCGGGGCCAACGTCCTGACTTTC.

V gene TRBV10-3 combines with J gene TRBJ2-4; the D is unclear. The germline V gene encodes CDR1 ENHRY and CDR2 SYGVKD. The CDR3 is 14 residues long. V shed 0 bases and J shed 8 bases, with 11 bases lying between them. This CDR3 reads CAISESGRDHIQYF. The CDR3 nucleotides are TGTGCCATCAGTGAGTCAGGAAGGGATCACATTCAGTACTTC.

This clone was counted once. The chain carries TRBV30 and TRBJ2-1; 13 nucleotides line up with TRBD2. Germline CDR1 is GTSNPN and CDR2 is SVGIG (reference sequence). V shed 0 bases and J 13 bases; nucleotides not matched to a gene: 9. This CDR3 is 15 amino acids long. The CDR3 protein is CAWSVGLAGDTTQFF. For the CDR3, the DNA is TGTGCCTGGAGTGTTGGACTAGCGGGAGATACCACACAGTTCTTC.

The V gene is TRBV5-8, the J gene TRBJ1-2; D is perhaps TRBD1 (5 bases). V was clipped by 5 bases and J by 5 bases, with 10 bases between them. The germline gives CDR1 SGHTS, CDR2 YDEGEE. This CDR3 region has 12 residues. CDR3 nucleotides: TGTGCCAGCAGTCCAGGGTCTTATGGCTACACCTTC. Translated: CASSPGSYGYTF.

The gene calls are TRBV19 and TRBJ2-7, with D perhaps TRBD2 (6 bases). The CDR3 has 16 residues. From germline, CDR1 is LNHDA and CDR2 SQIVND (reference sequence). V lost 2 bases to trimming and J lost 7 bases, with 21 bases between them. The CDR3 DNA sequence: TGTGCCAGTAGTATAAGGGGTGAAGACCCGGCGGGGGAGCAGTACTTC. Residues: CASSIRGEDPAGEQYF.

The rearrangement uses TRBV7-2 and TRBJ2-6; D may be TRBD1 or TRBD2 (5 bases each). The CDR3 has 15 amino acids. V lost 1 base, J lost 5 bases, and 9 bases lay in between. Germline values: CDR1 SGHTA, CDR2 FQGNSA. This CDR3 is CASSLGGVRANVLTF. In DNA, the CDR3 is TGTGCCAGCAGCTTAGGAGGGGTGAGGGCCAACGTCCTGACTTTC.

This clone was counted between two and nine times. The chain has TRBV10-1 and TRBJ2-2; a possible D gene is TRBD1 (5 bases). Germline lookup yields CDR1 WNHNN and CDR2 SYGVQD (reference sequence). The CDR3 spans 13 residues. Trimming shortened V by 4 bases and J by 6 bases, and 9 bases separated the two germline ends. Here the CDR3 reads CASSVIGAGELFF. The CDR3 DNA follows: TGCGCCAGCAGTGTTATAGGGGCCGGGGAGCTGTTTTTT.